This T cell receptor (beta chain) was sequenced in a study of vaccination and CD4 T cells after COVID-19. Study overall: Each participant underwent a two-dose regimen of either the BNT162b2 or the mRNA-1273 vaccine. The control cultures got either a CEFX pool, an HIV-1 Nef pool, or no peptide at all.

After removal of 0 bases from V and 4 bases from J, the junction contained 8 bases not matched to a gene. The CDR3 runs to 16 residues. The germline CDR1 and CDR2 sequences are LNHNV and YYDKDF (reference sequence). Documented treatment: approximately nine-day PBMC culture with coronavirus spike peptide pools or control peptides (ViraFEST assay). Wells contained 1.5 million to 2.5 million PBMCs each, and these were cultured with roughly 11 IU/ml IL-2 and around 9.6 ug/ml peptide pools. This clonotype is labeled as medium-sized. The target antigen is unknown. The Oncomine TCR Beta short-read assay was applied to DNA of cultured CD4+ T cells. Researchers extracted genomic DNA from CD4+ T cells that had been cultured. TCRdb itself ran the PCR reads through MiXCR, one entry per CDR3 protein. The profile covers around 15,000 distinct CDR3 sequences, with around a fifth appearing a single time and 9.5% to 15% taken by the ten largest.

The sequence came from a human donor who received a COVID-19 vaccine. The material was CD4+ T cells from blood, cultured in vitro, obtained before SARS-CoV-2 vaccination. The J gene is TRBJ1-2, the V gene TRBV15, with 7 positions matching TRBD1. The CDR3 nucleotides are TGTGCCACCAGCAGAGATCAGGGGGTGGTGGGCTATGGCTACACCTTC. This translates into CATSRDQGVVGYGYTF. Combining the CDR3 with reference TRBV15 and TRBJ1-2 gives the whole variable domain DAMVIQNPRYQVTQFGKPVTLSCSQTLNHNVMYWYQQKSSQAPKLLFHYYDKDFNNEADTPDNFQSRRPNTSFCFLDIRSPGLGDTAMYLCATSRDQGVVGYGYTFGSGTRLTVV.